A selection of T cell receptor beta chains follows, all from one sample in a study of post-analysis software for immune sequencing data. One entry per CDR3 protein, called by TCRdb with MiXCR from the PCR reads. In the table there are 820,000 or so distinct CDR3 sequences, roughly half of which are singletons. Sequencing was carried out using blood. These receptors were taken from a girl aged 5 to 17 with multiple sclerosis. Both conserved end residues are trimmed from each CDR3. The order of the fields is CDR3 length, clone size, V gene, CDR3 protein. Clone size is given for some rows only: seen once, a few or many times, or a class if the clone is expanded.

CDR3 length: 14; clone size: few; V gene: TRBV6-5; CDR3 protein: ASSWALAGGYNEQF
CDR3 length: 16; clone size: few; V gene: TRBV6-4; CDR3 protein: ASSEEWRGPSGANVLT
CDR3 length: 12; clone size: .; V gene: TRBV15; CDR3 protein: ATRPTSTNEKLF
CDR3 length: 12; clone size: once; V gene: TRBV12-3/TRBV12-4; CDR3 protein: ASSPTSTGYEQY
CDR3 length: 10; clone size: .; V gene: TRBV12-5; CDR3 protein: ASGSSSYGYT
CDR3 length: 12; clone size: once; V gene: TRBV7-3; CDR3 protein: ASSKSLAGDEQY
CDR3 length: 14; clone size: .; V gene: TRBV27; CDR3 protein: ASSPTGGFGSETQY
CDR3 length: 13; clone size: .; V gene: TRBV10-3; CDR3 protein: AISEGGTNNQPQH
CDR3 length: 12; clone size: .; V gene: TRBV6-5; CDR3 protein: ASALSGFSETQY
CDR3 length: 20; clone size: .; V gene: TRBV12-5; CDR3 protein: ASGLVPDGQAFRTEDLGELF
CDR3 length: 14; clone size: .; V gene: TRBV7-8; CDR3 protein: ASSSEMTRSNYGYT
CDR3 length: 17; clone size: few; V gene: TRBV14; CDR3 protein: ASSQRTSGTRPRPYEQY
CDR3 length: 9; clone size: few; V gene: TRBV29-1; CDR3 protein: SVDWQYGYT
CDR3 length: 13; clone size: many; V gene: TRBV5-1; CDR3 protein: ASSLGGGPQETQY
CDR3 length: 12; clone size: .; V gene: TRBV20-1; CDR3 protein: SVTGTATNGEQF
CDR3 length: 12; clone size: .; V gene: TRBV20-1; CDR3 protein: SARPRIQSDTQY
CDR3 length: 11; clone size: few; V gene: TRBV20-1; CDR3 protein: SARAHRGETQY
CDR3 length: 12; clone size: .; V gene: TRBV20-1; CDR3 protein: SARSGAGWSGQY
CDR3 length: 10; clone size: .; V gene: TRBV12-3/TRBV12-4; CDR3 protein: ASSRAVYEQY
CDR3 length: 11; clone size: few; V gene: TRBV29-1; CDR3 protein: SVSDRGNTEAF
CDR3 length: 14; clone size: .; V gene: TRBV6-5; CDR3 protein: ASSYSTSGARGEQY
CDR3 length: 12; clone size: few; V gene: TRBV12-3/TRBV12-4; CDR3 protein: ASSFGFSTDTQY